These 29 T cell receptor beta chains share one sample of origin, sequenced in a study of blood T cell repertoires in COVID-19. Here immunoSEQ multiplex PCR was the method, and the copy in TCRdb shows in-frame clones only, minus some. The table shows fewer than 300,000 clones, with approximately 90% occurring only once. The sequenced sample was PBMCs or T cells enriched from blood (not recorded which). The receptor set was obtained from a woman aged 40 to 50 with acute COVID-19.

This chain connects TRBV7-8 to TRBJ1-6, with 11 bases fitting TRBD1. J gave up 5 bases and V 5 bases, and 2 bases lay outside the gene matches. Germline CDR1 reads SGHVS; CDR2 reads FQNEAQ. The CDR3 is 15 residues long. This CDR3 reads CASSGTGGNNSPLHF. The CDR3 DNA follows: TGTGCCAGCAGCGGGACAGGGGGGAATAATTCACCCCTCCACTTT.

The chain combines TRBV12-3 or TRBV12-4 with TRBJ1-5; possible D gene TRBD1, 6 bases. There are 13 residues in the CDR3. V gave up 3 bases and J gave up 7 bases, with 10 bases separating them. The CDR3 DNA is TGTGCCAGCAGTTTTGGGGGCAGGCAGCCCCAGCATTTT. Protein sequence: CASSFGGRQPQHF.

This clone was found once. The chain links TRBV7-8 to TRBJ2-3; TRBD1 might be the D (5 bases). CDR3 length: 16 residues. CDR1 SGHVS and CDR2 FQNEAQ come from the germline V gene. With 5 bases removed from V and 8 bases from J, the gap between germline ends came to 23 bases. CDR3 in amino acids: CASSTRSDNPHGTQYF. The CDR3 DNA sequence: TGTGCCAGCAGCACCCGCTCGGACAATCCGCACGGTACGCAGTATTTT.

V is TRBV7-9 and J is TRBJ2-2; weak D call: TRBD2 (6 bases). Germline V CDR1 and CDR2: SEHNR, FQNEAQ (reference sequence). This CDR3 contains 16 residues. With 1 base removed from V and 5 bases from J, the gap between germline ends came to 14 bases. The CDR3, as DNA: TGTGCCAGCAGCTTAGGAGAGACTAGTATAACCGGGGAGCTGTTTTTT. It codes for CASSLGETSITGELFF.

The CDR3, as DNA: TGTGCCAGCAGCTCCCATACTAGCGGGGGACGGGTCGGGGAGCTGTTTTTT. Its protein product is CASSSHTSGGRVGELFF. This chain connects TRBV11-2 to TRBJ2-2, with TRBD2 identical over 11 bases. The CDR3 length is 17 residues. From germline, CDR1 is SGHAT and CDR2 FQNNGV. The ends lost 4 bases at V and 7 bases at J; junction bases unmatched: 11.

CDR3 sequence: CASSQGLVVDYGYTF. The CDR3 DNA reads TGTGCCAGCAGCCAAGGGTTAGTGGTCGACTATGGCTACACCTTC. J is TRBJ1-2 and V is TRBV3-1 (or the pseudogene TRBV3-2), with no clear D. Germline V gene lookup returns CDR1 LGHDT and CDR2 YNNKEL (reference sequence). This CDR3 region has 15 residues. V was pared by 1 base and J by 3 bases, with 12 bases between.

V usage is TRBV25-1 and J usage is TRBJ1-2; D possibly corresponds to TRBD1 (5 bases). The CDR3 is 15 residues long. Trimming cost V 5 bases and J 0 bases, with 13 bases left between them. Germline V gives CDR1 MGHDK, CDR2 SYGVNS. CDR3 sequence reads: CASSSGIRANYGYTF. In DNA form, the CDR3 reads TGTGCCAGCAGTTCCGGCATCAGGGCTAACTATGGCTACACCTTC.

CDR3 in DNA: TGTGCCAGCAGCCCCCAGGGCAGTAACTCCTATGGCTACACCTTC. Translated: CASSPQGSNSYGYTF. This chain joins TRBV9 and TRBJ1-2; TRBD1 might be the D (5 bases). V lost 4 bases and J lost 4, with 17 bases in between. The CDR3 is made up of 15 amino acids. Per germline, CDR1 SGDLS and CDR2 YYNGEE.

CDR3 DNA: TGTGCCACCAGTGATGACAGGTCCAGTAGCAATCAGCCCCAGCATTTT. Its translation: CATSDDRSSSNQPQHF. This chain connects TRBV24-1 to TRBJ1-5; tentative D call: TRBD1 (6 bases). The V gene's germline CDR1 is KGHDR and CDR2 SFDVKD. V was shortened by 3 bases and J by 0 bases, with 11 bases between the two germline ends. The CDR3 runs 16 residues.

The chain couples TRBV7-2 to TRBJ2-5; TRBD1 matches 9 bases. V dropped 5 bases and J dropped 5; count of bases not matched to a gene: 3. Germline CDR1 is SGHTA and CDR2 is FQGNSA. This CDR3 spans 13 amino acids. CDR3 residues: CASSQGTGETQYF. In nucleotides, the CDR3 is TGTGCCAGCAGCCAGGGGACAGGGGAGACCCAGTACTTC.

This chain joins TRBV25-1 and TRBJ1-1, with 8 positions matching TRBD1. With V trimmed by 8 bases and J by 7 bases, 6 bases remained unmatched. The CDR3 is 12 amino acids. CDR1 and CDR2 from the germline V gene are MGHDK and SYGVNS. In DNA, the CDR3 is TGTGCCAGCGCAAGACAGGGGATTGAAGCTTTCTTT. Residues: CASARQGIEAFF. Full variable domain (outside the CDR3, taken from reference TRBV25-1 and TRBJ1-1): EADIYQTPRYLVIGTGKKITLECSQTMGHDKMYWYQQDPGMELHLIHYSYGVNSTEKGDLSSESTVSRIRTEHFPLTLESARPSHTSQYLCASARQGIEAFFGQGTRLTVV.

The chain is built from TRBV9 and TRBJ1-2; a weak D match, TRBD1 (6 bases). Germline CDR1 is SGDLS and CDR2 is YYNGEE. Between the trimmed V and J ends, which lost 0 bases and 2 bases, there was a span of 17 bases. CDR3 size: 17 residues. CDR3 in amino acids: CASSVGGRGDSNYGYTF. For the CDR3, the DNA is TGTGCCAGCAGCGTAGGTGGCAGGGGCGACTCCAACTATGGCTACACCTTC. Full variable domain (outside the CDR3, taken from reference TRBV9 and TRBJ1-2): DSGVTQTPKHLITATGQRVTLRCSPRSGDLSVYWYQQSLDQGLQFLIQYYNGEERAKGNILERFSAQQFPDLHSELNLSSLELGDSALYFCASSVGGRGDSNYGYTFGSGTRLTVV.

The chain recombines TRBV5-1 with TRBJ2-1; 7 nucleotides match TRBD2. This CDR3 contains 15 residues. Per the germline V gene, CDR1 is SGHRS and CDR2 is YFSETQ. V trimming: 1 base; J trimming: 3 bases; junction bases outside the gene matches: 4. DNA of the CDR3: TGCGCCAGCAGCTTGTCTAGCGGAGACTACAATGAGCAGTTCTTC. Translated, it gives CASSLSSGDYNEQFF.

V usage is TRBV29-1 and J usage is TRBJ1-1, with 7 nucleotides matching TRBD1. The CDR3 length is 14 residues. Germline loops: CDR1 SQVTM, CDR2 ANQGSEA. V was clipped by 5 bases and J by 3 bases; unmatched bases: 9. CDR3 coding DNA: TGCAGCGTTTTACTGACAGGGTTCGACACTGAAGCTTTCTTT. Protein: CSVLLTGFDTEAFF.

The chain is built from TRBV28 and TRBJ2-7, with no clear D. V shed 3 bases and J shed 4 bases, with 13 bases lying between them. CDR1 and CDR2 (germline): MDHEN, SYDVKM. This CDR3 contains 14 residues. The CDR3 here is CASSFSGQSYEQYF. CDR3 sequence (DNA): TGTGCCAGCAGTTTCTCTGGGCAGTCGTACGAGCAGTACTTC.

The V call is TRBV18, the J call TRBJ2-5; perhaps TRBD2 as D (5 bases). Looked up from germline, CDR1 is KGHSH and CDR2 is LQKENI. V lost 2 bases and J 3 bases, leaving 10 bases between the germline ends. The CDR3 consists of 14 residues. The CDR3 reads CASSPGLGEETQYF. The DNA of the CDR3 is TGTGCCAGCTCACCAGGCCTGGGAGAAGAGACCCAGTACTTC.

The chain uses TRBV11-2 and TRBJ2-5; a weak D match, TRBD2 (6 bases). The CDR3 consists of 13 residues. V was trimmed by 3 bases and J by 2 bases, leaving 7 bases between them. Germline V lookup: CDR1 SGHAT, CDR2 FQNNGV. As DNA, the CDR3 is TGTGCCAGCAGCTTGGGGACTCAAGAGACCCAGTACTTC. Its protein is CASSLGTQETQYF. The full variable domain, completed using reference TRBV11-2 and TRBJ2-5, is EAGVAQSPRYKIIEKRQSVAFWCNPISGHATLYWYQQILGQGPKLLIQFQNNGVVDDSQLPKDRFSAERLKGVDSTLKIQPAKLEDSAVYLCASSLGTQETQYFGPGTRLLVL.

The CDR3 is CATSAITGGGETQYF. Written as DNA, the CDR3 is TGTGCCACCAGTGCCATAACAGGGGGCGGTGAGACCCAGTACTTC. The chain joins TRBV24-1 to TRBJ2-5, with 9 bases identical to TRBD1. Germline CDR1 KGHDR, CDR2 SFDVKD. The trim removed 5 bases at V and 5 bases at J, leaving 8 bases unmatched. The CDR3 has 15 residues.

The chain employs TRBV28 and TRBJ2-3; tentative D call: TRBD2 (5 bases). CDR3 length equals 16 residues. CDR1 is MDHEN and CDR2 is SYDVKM in the germline V gene. Between the trimmed V and J ends, which lost 5 bases and 2 bases, there was a span of 17 bases. As DNA, the CDR3 is TGTGCCAGCAGTCGACTAAATTGGCCGAACACAGATACGCAGTATTTT. As protein: CASSRLNWPNTDTQYF.

The chain carries TRBV24-1 and TRBJ2-3; D is uncertain. Trimming took off 3 bases at V and 5 bases at J, with 20 bases between the two ends. CDR3 length equals 17 residues. Looked up from germline, CDR1 is KGHDR and CDR2 is SFDVKD. The CDR3 DNA sequence: TGTGCCACCAGTGATCGTTACTCAATCTCAGGCGTAGATACGCAGTATTTT. Its translation is CATSDRYSISGVDTQYF.

V usage is TRBV5-1 and J usage is TRBJ1-2; D not certain. The CDR3 is 15 amino acids. Germline lookup yields CDR1 SGHRS and CDR2 YFSETQ. Trimming pared 2 bases from V and 2 bases from J, leaving 13 bases between. CDR3 region: CASSFDPAGNYGYTF. For the CDR3, the DNA is TGCGCCAGCAGCTTCGATCCGGCGGGGAACTATGGCTACACCTTC. Full variable domain (missing parts from reference TRBV5-1 and TRBJ1-2): KAGVTQTPRYLIKTRGQQVTLSCSPISGHRSVSWYQQTPGQGLQFLFEYFSETQRNKGNFPGRFSGRQFSNSRSEMNVSTLELGDSALYLCASSFDPAGNYGYTFGSGTRLTVV.

This clone was recorded only once. This chain connects TRBV7-9 to TRBJ2-7; possibly TRBD2 for D (7 bases). V lost 2 bases to trimming and J lost 0 bases, with 11 bases between them. This CDR3 is 15 amino acids long. CDR1 is SEHNR and CDR2 is FQNEAQ in the germline V gene (reference sequence). The CDR3 region has the DNA TGTGCCAGCAGCTTACGAGCGGGACACTCCTACGAGCAGTACTTC. Translation: CASSLRAGHSYEQYF.

This clone was detected only once. The chain links TRBV27 to TRBJ2-7; 11 nucleotides align to TRBD2. CDR3 size: 15 residues. V shed 6 bases and J 6 bases; nucleotides not matched to a gene: 10. Germline CDR1 reads MNHEY; CDR2 reads SMNVEV (reference sequence). CDR3 in DNA: TGTGCCAGCAGCCGTAGCGGGAGGGCCGGTCGCGAGCAGTACGTC. This sequence encodes CASSRSGRAGREQYV.

This chain links TRBV11-3 with TRBJ2-1; a weak D match, TRBD2 (6 bases). The CDR3 consists of 18 residues. The germline V gene encodes CDR1 SGHNT and CDR2 YENEEA. Trimming cost V 1 base and J 4 bases, with 20 bases left between them. CDR3 sequence (DNA): TGTGCCAGCAGCTTAGGGGGATCTCGGGACTTCGCATACAATGAGCAGTTCTTC. Translating it yields CASSLGGSRDFAYNEQFF.

The chain has TRBV18 and TRBJ1-2; D is perhaps TRBD1 (5 bases). V lost 6 bases and J 4 bases, leaving 24 bases between the germline ends. This CDR3 is 17 amino acids long. CDR1 and CDR2 (germline): KGHSH, LQKENI. Here the CDR3 DNA reads TGTGCCAGCTCCCCTTCCCTACAGGCGACGAGTGGCTATGGCTACACCTTC. Translation gives CASSPSLQATSGYGYTF.

This chain uses TRBV6-5 with TRBJ1-2; D unresolved. The CDR3 loop spans 13 amino acids. The germline V and J ends were trimmed by 4 bases and 4 bases, with 10 bases remaining between them. CDR1 and CDR2 from the germline V gene are MNHEY and SVGAGI. The CDR3 DNA sequence: TGTGCCAGCAGTTGGGAGGGCCGCTATGGCTACACCTTC. Translated: CASSWEGRYGYTF.

The chain employs TRBV19 and TRBJ2-2; tentatively, D is TRBD2 (5 bases). Germline CDR1 reads LNHDA; CDR2 reads SQIVND (reference sequence). V lost 4 bases and J lost 4, with 7 bases in between. The CDR3 consists of 13 residues. The chain's CDR3 is CASSTGVTGELFF. The CDR3 DNA reads as TGTGCCAGTAGTACCGGGGTCACCGGGGAGCTGTTTTTT.

The genes are TRBV5-1 and TRBJ1-1; 7 positions match TRBD1. Germline CDR1 and CDR2: SGHRS and YFSETQ. V dropped 4 bases and J dropped 5; count of bases not matched to a gene: 8. The CDR3 consists of 14 residues. CDR3 amino acids: CASSNLRGRTEAFF. The CDR3 DNA reads as TGCGCCAGCAGCAACCTCAGGGGGAGGACTGAAGCTTTCTTT.

V and J are TRBV29-1 and TRBJ1-5; 8 bases match TRBD1. This CDR3 region has 13 residues. The junction had 5 bases not matched to a gene; V was cut back by 5 bases and J by 5 bases. Germline V lookup: CDR1 SQVTM, CDR2 ANQGSEA. This CDR3 reads CSVRDRTDQPQHF. The CDR3 bases are TGCAGCGTTAGGGACAGGACCGATCAGCCCCAGCATTTT.